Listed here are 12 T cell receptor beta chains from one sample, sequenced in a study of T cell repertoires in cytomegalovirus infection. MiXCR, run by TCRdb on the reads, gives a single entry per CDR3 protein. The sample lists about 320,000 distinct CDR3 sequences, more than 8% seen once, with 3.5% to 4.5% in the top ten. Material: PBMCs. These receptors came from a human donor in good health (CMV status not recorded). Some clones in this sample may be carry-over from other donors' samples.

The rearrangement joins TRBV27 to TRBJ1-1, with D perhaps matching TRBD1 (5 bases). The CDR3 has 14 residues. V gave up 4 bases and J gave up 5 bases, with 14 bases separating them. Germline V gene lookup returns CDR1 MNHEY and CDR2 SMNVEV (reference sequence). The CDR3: CASSYTRVVTEAFF. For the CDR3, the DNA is TGTGCCAGCAGTTATACCAGGGTAGTGACTGAAGCTTTCTTT.

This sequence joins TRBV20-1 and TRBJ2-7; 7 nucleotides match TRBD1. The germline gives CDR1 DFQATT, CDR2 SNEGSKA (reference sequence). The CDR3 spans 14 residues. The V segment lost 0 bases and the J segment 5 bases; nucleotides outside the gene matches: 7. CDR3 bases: TGCAGTGCTAGAGAACAGGGGACGCGCCACGAGCAGTACTTC. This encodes CSAREQGTRHEQYF.

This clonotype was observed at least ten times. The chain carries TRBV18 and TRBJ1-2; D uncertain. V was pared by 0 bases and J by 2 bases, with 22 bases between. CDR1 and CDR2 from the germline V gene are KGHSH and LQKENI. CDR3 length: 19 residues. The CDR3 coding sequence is TGTGCCAGCTCACCACCGAGAGTCGACCTCAACCACCTCAACTATGGCTACACCTTC. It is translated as CASSPPRVDLNHLNYGYTF.

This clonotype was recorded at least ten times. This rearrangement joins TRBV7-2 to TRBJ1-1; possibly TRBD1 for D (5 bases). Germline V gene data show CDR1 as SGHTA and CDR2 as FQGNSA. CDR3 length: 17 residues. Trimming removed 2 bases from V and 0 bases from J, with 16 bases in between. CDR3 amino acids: CASSLRAGRYMNTEAFF. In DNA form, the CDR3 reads TGTGCCAGCAGCTTAAGGGCGGGGCGATACATGAACACTGAAGCTTTCTTT. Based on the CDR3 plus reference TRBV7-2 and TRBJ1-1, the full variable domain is GAGVSQSPSNKVTEKGKDVELRCDPISGHTALYWYRQSLGQGLEFLIYFQGNSAPDKSGLPSDRFSAERTGGSVSTLTIQRTQQEDSAVYLCASSLRAGRYMNTEAFFGQGTRLTVV.

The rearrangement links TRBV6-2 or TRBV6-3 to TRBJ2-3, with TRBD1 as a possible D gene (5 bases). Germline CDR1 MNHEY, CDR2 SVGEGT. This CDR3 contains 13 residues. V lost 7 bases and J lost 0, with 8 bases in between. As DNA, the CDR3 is TGTGCCAGCACAGGGTATAGCACAGATACGCAGTATTTT. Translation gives CASTGYSTDTQYF.

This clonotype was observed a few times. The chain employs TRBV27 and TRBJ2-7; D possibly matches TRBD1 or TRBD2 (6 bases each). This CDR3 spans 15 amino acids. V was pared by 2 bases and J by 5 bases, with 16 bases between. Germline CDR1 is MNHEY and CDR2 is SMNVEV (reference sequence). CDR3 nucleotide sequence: TGTGCCAGCAGTTTACTAAAAAAGGGGGGCGACGAGCAGTACTTC. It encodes CASSLLKKGGDEQYF.

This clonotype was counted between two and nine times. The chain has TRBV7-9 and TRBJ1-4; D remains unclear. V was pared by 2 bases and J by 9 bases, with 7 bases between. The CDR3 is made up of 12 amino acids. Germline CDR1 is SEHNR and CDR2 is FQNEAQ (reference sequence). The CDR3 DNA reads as TGTGCCAGCAGCTTACGGGCCCAAAAACTGTTTTTT. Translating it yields CASSLRAQKLFF.

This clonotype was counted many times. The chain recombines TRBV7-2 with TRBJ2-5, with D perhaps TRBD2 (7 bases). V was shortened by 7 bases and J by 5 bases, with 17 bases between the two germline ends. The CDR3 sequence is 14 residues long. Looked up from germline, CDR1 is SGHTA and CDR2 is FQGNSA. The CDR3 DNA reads TGTGCCAGCACCAGGGGAGGGGCCGCGGAGACCCAGTACTTC. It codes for CASTRGGAAETQYF.

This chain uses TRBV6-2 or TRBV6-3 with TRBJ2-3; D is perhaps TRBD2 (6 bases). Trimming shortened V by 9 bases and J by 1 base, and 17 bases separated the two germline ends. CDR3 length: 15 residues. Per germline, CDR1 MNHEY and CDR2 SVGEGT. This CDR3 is CASKIPGVGTDTQYF. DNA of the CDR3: TGTGCCAGTAAAATACCGGGGGTCGGCACAGATACGCAGTATTTT.

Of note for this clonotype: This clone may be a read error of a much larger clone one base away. The CDR3 spells CASSLVPGANVLTF. DNA of the CDR3: TGTGCCAGCAGCTTAGTCCCTGGGGCCAACGTCCTGACTTTC. The V gene is TRBV7-3, the J gene TRBJ2-6; no clear D. V lost 2 bases, J lost 2 bases, and 4 bases lay in between. Germline V CDR1 and CDR2: SGHTA, FQGTGA. CDR3 length equals 14 residues.

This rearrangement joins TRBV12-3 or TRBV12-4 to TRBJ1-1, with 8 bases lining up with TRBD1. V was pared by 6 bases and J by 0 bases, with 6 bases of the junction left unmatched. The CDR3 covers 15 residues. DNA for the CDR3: TGTGCCAGCAGACTACAGGGGGATCTGAACACTGAAGCTTTCTTT. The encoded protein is CASRLQGDLNTEAFF.

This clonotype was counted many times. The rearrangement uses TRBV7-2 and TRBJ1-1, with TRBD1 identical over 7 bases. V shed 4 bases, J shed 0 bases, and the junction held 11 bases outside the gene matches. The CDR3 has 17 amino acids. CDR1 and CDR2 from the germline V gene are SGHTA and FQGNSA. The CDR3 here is CASSYVTRGLMNTEAFF. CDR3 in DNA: TGTGCCAGCAGCTACGTGACAAGGGGGCTCATGAACACTGAAGCTTTCTTT.